Detailed here is one T cell receptor (beta chain). What it binds is not known. This record comes from a study of long-term antiretroviral therapy in people with HIV. The immunoSEQ assay was v3.0, run at survey level. Data came from immunoSEQ multiplex PCR; TCRdb stores just in-frame clones and leaves some out. This table holds under 15,000 clones, roughly 87% found once. Per germline, CDR1 SEHNR and CDR2 FQNEAQ (reference sequence). The CDR3 is made up of 14 amino acids. V shed 6 bases and J shed 0 bases, with 8 bases lying between them. Study-level points and caveats: Samples were collected from 2004 to 2017 under possibly less effective ART regimens. No data on ART adherence, viral resistance or therapy changes. Pre-ART-expanded clones dominated the repertoire at all time points. ART preceded a rise in diversity that nonetheless stayed lower than in transplant donor controls.

The rearrangement joins TRBV7-9 to TRBJ1-4; D is unresolved. This TCR came from a middle-aged man with HIV. Sequenced material: unsorted PBMCs, taken 6.2 years after starting antiretroviral therapy. CDR3 region: CASSKQSTNEKLFF. CDR3 sequence (DNA): TGTGCCAGCAGTAAACAGTCAACTAATGAAAAACTGTTTTTT.